This entry lists 10 T cell receptor beta chains sequenced from one sample in a study of OX40 agonist ivuxolimab in advanced cancers. The data were produced by immunoSEQ multiplex PCR, yet TCRdb's version contains in-frame clones alone and is incomplete. Among over 100,000 clones listed, approximately 94% were seen once. Source: CD4+ or CD8+ T cells sorted from blood, taken in a trial of the OX40 agonist ivuxolimab. The receptors stem from an adult with an advanced solid tumor such as melanoma, head and neck, liver or kidney cancer.

This CDR3 reads CASSSQGMNTEAFF. In DNA, the CDR3 is TGTGCCAGCAGCTCCCAGGGGATGAACACTGAAGCTTTCTTT. This chain joins TRBV7-9 and TRBJ1-1; TRBD1 is a possible D gene (6 bases). V lost 4 bases, J lost 0 bases, and 9 bases lay in between. CDR3 size: 14 residues. Germline values: CDR1 SEHNR, CDR2 FQNEAQ (reference sequence).

This chain connects TRBV2 to TRBJ1-6, with no clear D. V gave up 7 bases and J gave up 7 bases, with 11 bases separating them. Per germline, CDR1 SNHLY and CDR2 FYNNEI. CDR3 length: 13 amino acids. The CDR3, as DNA: TGTGCCAGCACAGGACGGGAAAATTCACCCCTCCACTTT. Its protein is CASTGRENSPLHF.

The chain has TRBV4-3 and TRBJ2-7, with D maybe TRBD1 (5 bases). The CDR3 sequence is 15 residues long. Germline CDR1 and CDR2: LGHNA and YSLEER. Between the trimmed V and J ends, which lost 0 bases and 1 base, there was a span of 10 bases. In DNA form, the CDR3 reads TGCGCCAGCAGCCAAGATTCAGGGTTTTCCTACGAGCAGTACTTC. Protein: CASSQDSGFSYEQYF.

The CDR3 bases are TGCGCCAGCAGCTTATCCAGGACAGGATACTCTGGGGCCAACGTCCTGACTTTC. Its translation: CASSLSRTGYSGANVLTF. The chain recombines TRBV5-1 with TRBJ2-6; 7 bases line up with TRBD1. The CDR3 runs 18 residues. Germline assignment: CDR1 SGHRS and CDR2 YFSETQ. V was pared by 2 bases and J by 0 bases, with 8 bases of the junction left unmatched.

The chain has TRBV5-6 and TRBJ1-1; D gene ambiguous. V was clipped by 0 bases and J by 11 bases, with 11 bases between them. The germline V gene encodes CDR1 SGHDT and CDR2 YYEEEE. The CDR3 is 12 amino acids. CDR3 in DNA: TGTGCCAGCAGCTTGGACCAGTCGTTGGCTTTCTTT. Translating it yields CASSLDQSLAFF.

The chain carries TRBV9 and TRBJ2-1; TRBD2 might be the D (6 bases). Trimming cost V 4 bases and J 0 bases, with 11 bases left between them. CDR3 length: 15 residues. CDR1 and CDR2 (germline): SGDLS, YYNGEE. CDR3: CASSPQEGSYNEQFF. As DNA, the CDR3 is TGTGCCAGCAGCCCCCAGGAGGGCTCCTACAATGAGCAGTTCTTC.

The chain couples TRBV6-1 to TRBJ2-1, with D uncertain. Trimming left V 1 base short and J 6 bases short, with 7 bases between. In germline, CDR1 is MNHNS, CDR2 SASEGT. The CDR3 spans 13 residues. CDR3 protein: CASSEGNFNEQFF. CDR3 in DNA: TGTGCCAGCAGTGAAGGGAACTTCAATGAGCAGTTCTTC.

The V gene is TRBV9, the J gene TRBJ1-3; D not certain. This CDR3 is built from 13 residues. Germline CDR1 and CDR2: SGDLS and YYNGEE. V was cut by 6 bases and J by 2 bases, with 9 bases left in between. CDR3 coding DNA: TGTGCCAGCACGAGGATGGCTGGAAACACCATATATTTT. It codes for CASTRMAGNTIYF.

The V call is TRBV7-9, the J call TRBJ2-7; D remains unclear. Looked up from germline, CDR1 is SEHNR and CDR2 is FQNEAQ (reference sequence). V dropped 3 bases and J dropped 3 bases, with 12 bases sitting between them. The CDR3 has 14 amino acids. This CDR3 is CASSFRTSRYEQYF. The CDR3 bases are TGTGCCAGCAGCTTCCGAACATCTCGCTACGAGCAGTACTTC.

J is TRBJ1-6 and V is TRBV5-3; TRBD1 is a possible D gene (5 bases). TRBV5-3 is classed as an ORF, of uncertain function. The V gene lost 7 bases and the J gene lost 6 bases, with 14 bases spanning the gap. The CDR3 spans 14 residues. CDR3 residues: CARREGSLNSPLHF. CDR3 DNA: TGTGCCAGACGTGAGGGGTCCCTTAATTCACCCCTCCACTTT.